This entry lists 29 T cell receptor beta chains sequenced from one sample in a study of T-cell reconstitution after alpha-beta-depleted transplantation in children. Unique molecular identifiers were incorporated when the TCRbeta library was constructed. MiXCR, applied by TCRdb to the PCR reads, yields one record per CDR3 protein. The sample holds approximately 400,000 distinct CDR3 sequences; about a tenth are singletons and the top ten take roughly 6%. Here the sequenced sample was PBMCs from the stem cell graft donor, taken from the stem cell graft. The receptors were sampled from a human donor who donated a stem cell graft to a child with acute myeloid leukemia.

Turning to this clonotype: This is likely a read error, given that the CDR3 carries no conserved phenylalanine or tryptophan at its end. The CDR3 DNA reads TGCAGCGGCCGGGACAGCTCCTACAATGAGCAGTTCTTG. Its protein is CSGRDSSYNEQFL. The chain carries TRBV29-1 and TRBJ2-1; 7 nucleotides align to TRBD1. CDR3 length equals 13 residues. Germline-derived CDR1 and CDR2 are SQVTM and ANQGSEA. Trimming cost V 7 bases and J 0 bases; bases outside gene matches: 3.

This chain joins TRBV6-2 or TRBV6-3 and TRBJ2-1, with 8 bases fitting TRBD2. Germline-derived CDR1 and CDR2 are MNHEY and SVGEGT. After removal of 4 bases from V and 4 bases from J, the junction contained 9 bases not matched to a gene. The CDR3 is 16 residues long. CDR3 DNA sequence: TGTGCCAGCAGTTCCCTGGGACTAGAGATTTACAATGAGCAGTTCTTC. This gives the protein CASSSLGLEIYNEQFF.

This chain connects TRBV19 to TRBJ1-2, with D unresolved. The CDR3 sequence is 15 residues long. V gave up 6 bases and J gave up 4 bases, with 18 bases separating them. Germline-derived CDR1 and CDR2 are LNHDA and SQIVND (reference sequence). The CDR3 coding sequence is TGTGCCAGTAGGCCTAGTGGGCCAGACTCCTATGGCTACACCTTC. This sequence encodes CASRPSGPDSYGYTF. Full variable domain (remainder filled in from reference TRBV19 and TRBJ1-2): DGGITQSPKYLFRKEGQNVTLSCEQNLNHDAMYWYRQDPGQGLRLIYYSQIVNDFQKGDIAEGYSVSREKKESFPLTVTSAQKNPTAFYLCASRPSGPDSYGYTFGSGTRLTVV.

This clonotype showed up many times. The chain employs TRBV7-2 and TRBJ2-7; D call uncertain. V was trimmed by 2 bases and J by 1 base, leaving 12 bases between them. The germline gives CDR1 SGHTA, CDR2 FQGNSA. This CDR3 region has 15 residues. CDR3 coding DNA: TGTGCCAGCAGCTTAATTCCGGGTTCGTCCTACGAGCAGTACTTC. This codes for CASSLIPGSSYEQYF.

This clonotype was detected a few times. This chain connects TRBV24-1 to TRBJ2-2; a weak D match, TRBD1 (5 bases). The CDR3 has 14 amino acids. V lost 6 bases and J lost 0, with 7 bases in between. CDR1 is KGHDR, CDR2 SFDVKD, per germline. In DNA, the CDR3 is TGTGCCACCAGTAAAGGGGCGAACACCGGGGAGCTGTTTTTT. This translates into CATSKGANTGELFF.

This clonotype has only a few counts. The chain links TRBV5-1 to TRBJ2-2, with TRBD2 as a possible D gene (6 bases). This CDR3 is built from 16 residues. Germline V CDR1 and CDR2: SGHRS, YFSETQ. The V end lost 2 bases, the J end lost 0 bases, and 11 bases lay between the germline ends. CDR3 sequence: CASSFLAASNTGELFF. The CDR3 nucleotides read TGCGCCAGCAGCTTTTTAGCGGCGTCGAACACCGGGGAGCTGTTTTTT.

The gene calls are TRBV11-2 and TRBJ2-2; 11 nucleotides agree with TRBD2. Germline V gives CDR1 SGHAT, CDR2 FQNNGV. The CDR3 covers 19 residues. Trimming took 5 bases from V and 0 from J; bases not matched to a gene: 11. The DNA for the CDR3 is TGTGCCAGCAGCCCCCGGGCTAGCGGGGGGTTCGCGAACACCGGGGAGCTGTTTTTT. Protein product: CASSPRASGGFANTGELFF.

This clonotype was counted many times. The rearrangement joins TRBV2 to TRBJ2-6, with D perhaps TRBD1 or TRBD2 (5 bases each). The CDR3 spans 17 residues. Germline CDR1 is SNHLY and CDR2 is FYNNEI. The germline V and J ends were trimmed by 10 bases and 0 bases, with 19 bases remaining between them. CDR3 in DNA: TGTGCCATCCTCCGGGGCAGGGCAAACTCTGGGGCCAACGTCCTGACTTTC. Translated, it gives CAILRGRANSGANVLTF.

This clonotype was seen a few times. This chain links TRBV12-5 with TRBJ1-1; D uncertain. CDR3 length: 17 residues. The germline V gene has CDR1 LGHNT and CDR2 FRNRAP. V lost 0 bases to trimming and J lost 1 base, with 15 bases between them. CDR3 region: CASGLVLFSETNTEAFF. DNA for the CDR3: TGTGCTAGTGGTTTGGTACTTTTCTCAGAGACGAACACTGAAGCTTTCTTT.

This clonotype was seen repeatedly, ten times or more. The chain couples TRBV25-1 to TRBJ1-6; D unclear. V was pared by 4 bases and J by 4 bases, with 5 bases between. There are 13 residues in the CDR3. Germline CDR1 is MGHDK and CDR2 is SYGVNS. The chain's CDR3 is CASSVGYNSPLHF. The CDR3 DNA sequence: TGTGCCAGCAGTGTGGGGTATAATTCACCCCTCCACTTT.

This clonotype was counted between two and nine times. This chain uses TRBV4-3 with TRBJ2-7, with D hard to call. Trimming cost V 0 bases and J 1 base, with 7 bases left between them. This CDR3 region has 14 residues. Per the germline V gene, CDR1 is LGHNA and CDR2 is YSLEER. The CDR3 sequence is CASSQEISSYEQYF. DNA of the CDR3: TGCGCCAGCAGCCAAGAAATTAGTTCCTACGAGCAGTACTTC.

In its sample, this clonotype was seen many times. The chain couples TRBV15 to TRBJ2-5; 11 positions agree with TRBD2. CDR3 size: 18 residues. V was clipped by 0 bases and J by 2 bases; unmatched bases: 8. Germline CDR1 reads LNHNV; CDR2 reads YYDKDF (reference sequence). The CDR3 sequence is CATSRDTLTSGIQETQYF. The CDR3 nucleotides are TGTGCCACCAGCAGAGATACCTTGACTAGCGGGATTCAAGAGACCCAGTACTTC.

The genes are TRBV9 and TRBJ2-1; D gene unclear. The CDR3 sequence is 15 residues long. The V gene's germline CDR1 is SGDLS and CDR2 YYNGEE. The germline V and J ends were trimmed by 0 bases and 0 bases, with 7 bases remaining between them. The CDR3 protein is CASSVAIVSYNEQFF. The CDR3, as DNA: TGTGCCAGCAGCGTAGCTATAGTCTCCTACAATGAGCAGTTCTTC.

About this clonotype: Since the CDR3 does not end with the conserved phenylalanine or tryptophan, this likely comes from a read error. This chain joins TRBV27 and TRBJ1-6; no clear D. This CDR3 has 17 residues. CDR1 MNHEY and CDR2 SMNVEV come from the germline V gene (reference sequence). V was cut by 2 bases and J by 14 bases, with 25 bases left in between. The CDR3 nucleotides read TGTGCCAGCAGTTTAAGGGCACAGTTCCCGATTTATGGGGCCCTCCACCTT. This sequence encodes CASSLRAQFPIYGALHL.

The chain links TRBV25-1 to TRBJ1-1; a weak D match, TRBD1 (5 bases). CDR3 size: 15 residues. Deletions cut 1 base from V and 6 bases from J, with 15 bases between. Germline V gene sequence: CDR1 MGHDK, CDR2 SYGVNS. The CDR3 protein is CASSESRGTLAEAFF. In DNA form, the CDR3 reads TGTGCCAGCAGTGAATCTCGGGGGACTTTGGCTGAAGCTTTCTTT.

This clonotype was seen repeatedly, ten times or more. The chain links TRBV20-1 to TRBJ2-5, with TRBD1 matching 7 bases. CDR3 length: 14 residues. Losses at the gene ends were 3 bases for V and 1 base for J; bases not matched to a gene: 5. Per germline, CDR1 DFQATT and CDR2 SNEGSKA (reference sequence). The CDR3: CSASGDSLQETQYF. The CDR3 DNA is TGCAGTGCTAGCGGGGACAGTCTCCAAGAGACCCAGTACTTC.

The genes are TRBV12-3 or TRBV12-4 and TRBJ2-3; 14 bases fit TRBD2. This CDR3 has 15 amino acids. V lost 5 bases, J lost 8 bases, and 6 bases stayed unmatched. This CDR3 is CASSGGLAGEPTQYF. CDR3 nucleotides: TGTGCCAGCAGTGGGGGACTAGCGGGAGAACCTACGCAGTATTTT.

This clonotype was found many times. The V gene is TRBV9, the J gene TRBJ2-5; TRBD2 aligns across 9 bases. From germline, CDR1 is SGDLS and CDR2 YYNGEE. The CDR3 is made up of 16 amino acids. The junction had 10 bases not matched to a gene; V was cut back by 4 bases and J by 3 bases. CDR3 loop: CASSKSAGGSEETQYF. As DNA, the CDR3 is TGTGCCAGCAGCAAGTCAGCGGGAGGATCCGAAGAGACCCAGTACTTC.

This clonotype was seen a few times. CDR3 protein: CASSLDLTGTNLNEQFF. The DNA of the CDR3 is TGCGCCAGCAGCTTGGACCTTACAGGGACTAACCTCAATGAGCAGTTCTTC. This rearrangement joins TRBV5-1 to TRBJ2-1; maybe TRBD2 (7 bases). Germline CDR1 reads SGHRS; CDR2 reads YFSETQ. The CDR3 totals 17 residues. With 0 bases removed from V and 6 bases from J, the gap between germline ends came to 19 bases.

The rearrangement links TRBV5-1 to TRBJ2-7; the match to TRBD1 covers 12 bases. The trim removed 0 bases at V and 5 bases at J, leaving 3 bases unmatched. CDR1 and CDR2 from the germline V gene are SGHRS and YFSETQ. The CDR3 is 15 amino acids. CDR3 bases: TGCGCCAGCAGCTTGGAGGGACAGGGGGCCAACGAGCAGTACTTC. Encoded protein: CASSLEGQGANEQYF. Filled out from reference TRBV5-1 and TRBJ2-7, the complete variable domain reads KAGVTQTPRYLIKTRGQQVTLSCSPISGHRSVSWYQQTPGQGLQFLFEYFSETQRNKGNFPGRFSGRQFSNSRSEMNVSTLELGDSALYLCASSLEGQGANEQYFGPGTRLTVT.

This chain joins TRBV27 and TRBJ1-1; the D is unclear. The CDR3 is made up of 14 amino acids. CDR1 is MNHEY and CDR2 is SMNVEV in the germline V gene (reference sequence). V lost 5 bases to trimming and J lost 1 base, with 11 bases between them. Here the CDR3 DNA reads TGTGCCAGCAGTCCCCGGGTCCGGAACACTGAAGCTTTCTTT. Translating gives CASSPRVRNTEAFF.

The chain recombines TRBV12-3 or TRBV12-4 with TRBJ1-4, with unresolved D. This CDR3 spans 14 amino acids. With 7 bases removed from V and 5 bases from J, the gap between germline ends came to 14 bases. This CDR3 is CASTYQTGNEKLFF. CDR3 DNA sequence: TGTGCCAGCACCTACCAGACGGGAAATGAAAAACTGTTTTTT.

This clonotype was found a few times. The chain has TRBV11-2 and TRBJ2-1; 9 bases line up with TRBD1. V gave up 2 bases and J gave up 7 bases; unmatched junction bases: 9. There are 16 residues in the CDR3. Per the germline V gene, CDR1 is SGHAT and CDR2 is FQNNGV. CDR3 sequence reads: CASSLLGQGFGNEQFF. The CDR3 DNA is TGTGCCAGCAGCTTATTAGGACAGGGGTTCGGAAATGAGCAGTTCTTC.

V usage is TRBV20-1 and J usage is TRBJ2-1; a weak D match, TRBD2 (6 bases). CDR1 and CDR2 from the germline V gene are DFQATT and SNEGSKA (reference sequence). The CDR3 runs 14 residues. With 2 bases removed from V and 7 bases from J, the gap between germline ends came to 15 bases. The CDR3 DNA sequence: TGCAGTGCTAGAAGGCTAGCGATTGGGAATGAGCAGTTCTTC. It codes for CSARRLAIGNEQFF.

This clonotype was counted between two and nine times. The V gene is TRBV4-2, the J gene TRBJ2-3, with D perhaps given as TRBD1 or TRBD2 (5 bases each). Trimming took 1 base from V and 3 from J, leaving 14 bases between them. Germline values: CDR1 LGHNA, CDR2 YNFKEQ. This CDR3 has 16 amino acids. The CDR3 DNA reads as TGTGCCAGCAGCCAAGTAAGGGACCCGGAGACAGATACGCAGTATTTT. It specifies CASSQVRDPETDTQYF.

This clonotype was seen repeatedly, ten times or more. The rearrangement uses TRBV7-8 and TRBJ1-6; TRBD1 might be the D (6 bases). In germline, CDR1 is SGHVS, CDR2 FQNEAQ. The V and J ends lost 3 bases and 10 bases respectively, with 13 bases between them. There are 14 residues in the CDR3. The CDR3 DNA reads as TGTGCCAGCAGCTTGCAGGGGCAGACATCACCCCTCCACTTT. Translating it yields CASSLQGQTSPLHF.

The J gene is TRBJ2-5, the V gene TRBV11-2; D might be TRBD1 (5 bases). Germline values: CDR1 SGHAT, CDR2 FQNNGV. V was clipped by 5 bases and J by 7 bases, with 17 bases between them. The CDR3 has 14 residues. The CDR3 sequence: CASSKTPREGTQYF. CDR3 bases: TGTGCCAGCAGCAAGACCCCCAGGGAAGGGACCCAGTACTTC.

The V call is TRBV18, the J call TRBJ2-3; D is ambiguous. Trimming shortened V by 3 bases and J by 6 bases, and 7 bases separated the two germline ends. CDR1 is KGHSH and CDR2 is LQKENI in the germline V gene. The CDR3 spans 12 residues. In DNA form, the CDR3 reads TGTGCCAGCTCACCGCAAAGTGATACGCAGTATTTT. Translating gives CASSPQSDTQYF.

In its sample, this clonotype was seen a few times. The chain carries TRBV20-1 and TRBJ2-1, with D unresolved. The CDR3 totals 15 residues. V gave up 3 bases and J gave up 0 bases, with 12 bases separating them. Germline CDR1 reads DFQATT; CDR2 reads SNEGSKA (reference sequence). CDR3 in amino acids: CSASKQQSSYNEQFF. The CDR3 DNA is TGCAGTGCTAGTAAACAGCAGAGCTCCTACAATGAGCAGTTCTTC.